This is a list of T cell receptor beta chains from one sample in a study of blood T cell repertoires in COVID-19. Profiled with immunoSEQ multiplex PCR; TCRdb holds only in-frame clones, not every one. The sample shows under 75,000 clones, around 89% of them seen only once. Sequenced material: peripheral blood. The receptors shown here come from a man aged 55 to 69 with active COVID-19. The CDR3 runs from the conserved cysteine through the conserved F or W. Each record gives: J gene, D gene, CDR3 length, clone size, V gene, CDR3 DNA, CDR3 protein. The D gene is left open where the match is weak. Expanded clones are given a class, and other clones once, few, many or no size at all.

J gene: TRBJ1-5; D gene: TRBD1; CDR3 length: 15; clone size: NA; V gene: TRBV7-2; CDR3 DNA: TGTGCCAGCAGCTTACAGGGGGATATAAATCAGCCCCAGCATTTT; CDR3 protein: CASSLQGDINQPQHF
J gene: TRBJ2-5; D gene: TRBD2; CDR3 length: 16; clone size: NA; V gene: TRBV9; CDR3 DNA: TGTGCCAGCAGCGTAGCCAGCGGGAGGGCCCCGGAGACCCAGTACTTC; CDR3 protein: CASSVASGRAPETQYF
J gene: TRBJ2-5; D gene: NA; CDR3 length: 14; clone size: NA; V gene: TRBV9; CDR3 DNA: TGTGCCAGCAGCCCTCGGGACATCCAAGAGACCCAGTACTTC; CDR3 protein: CASSPRDIQETQYF
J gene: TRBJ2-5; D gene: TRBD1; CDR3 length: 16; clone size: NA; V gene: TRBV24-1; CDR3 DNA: TGTGCCACCAGTGGTCCAGACAGGGTGAGGGCGGAGACCCAGTACTTC; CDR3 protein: CATSGPDRVRAETQYF
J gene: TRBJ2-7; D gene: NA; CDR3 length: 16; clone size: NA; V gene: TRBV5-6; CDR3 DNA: TGTGCCAGCAGCGCCCTAGTATGGGACACAACCTACGAGCAGTACTTC; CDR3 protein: CASSALVWDTTYEQYF
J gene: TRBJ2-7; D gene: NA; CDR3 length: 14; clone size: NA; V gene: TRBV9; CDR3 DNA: TGTGCCAGCAGCGCACACAGGGTGGGATACGAGCAGTACTTC; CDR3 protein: CASSAHRVGYEQYF
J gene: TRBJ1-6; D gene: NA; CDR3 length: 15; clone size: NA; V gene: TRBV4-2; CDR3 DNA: TGTGCCAGCAGCCAAGTTGACAGAGAGAATTCGCCCCTCCACTTT; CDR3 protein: CASSQVDRENSPLHF
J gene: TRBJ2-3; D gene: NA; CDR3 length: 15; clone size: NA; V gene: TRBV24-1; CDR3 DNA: TGTGCCACCAGTGCCGGGCCGAGGGCCACAGATACGCAGTATTTT; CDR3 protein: CATSAGPRATDTQYF
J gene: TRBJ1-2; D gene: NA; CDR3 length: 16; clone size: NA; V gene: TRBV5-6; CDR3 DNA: TGTGCCAGCAGCTTGGCCCTACTCGGAGGGAATAGAGGCTACACCTTC; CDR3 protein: CASSLALLGGNRGYTF
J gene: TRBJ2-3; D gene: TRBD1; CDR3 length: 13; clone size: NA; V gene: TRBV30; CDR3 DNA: TGTGCCTGGAGCCGACAGGGTACAGATACGCAGTATTTT; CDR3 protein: CAWSRQGTDTQYF
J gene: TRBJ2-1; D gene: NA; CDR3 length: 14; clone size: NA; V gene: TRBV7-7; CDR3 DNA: TGTGCTAGCAGCCCACAAGGGGGATTCAATGAGCAGTTCTTC; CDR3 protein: CASSPQGGFNEQFF
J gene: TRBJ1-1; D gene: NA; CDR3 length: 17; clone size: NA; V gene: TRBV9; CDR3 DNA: TGTGCCAGCAGCGTAGATCCCGGGGAGGGACTAAACACTGAAGCTTTCTTT; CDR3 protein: CASSVDPGEGLNTEAFF
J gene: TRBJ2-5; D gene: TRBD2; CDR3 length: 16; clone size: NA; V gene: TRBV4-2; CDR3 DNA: TGTGCCAGCAGCCAAGATCCAGAGCGGGGATTGGAGACCCAGTACTTC; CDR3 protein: CASSQDPERGLETQYF
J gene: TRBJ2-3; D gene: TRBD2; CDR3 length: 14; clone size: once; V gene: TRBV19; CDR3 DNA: TGTGCCAGTAGAGCGGGAGGAGGCACAGATACGCAGTATTTT; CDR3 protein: CASRAGGGTDTQYF
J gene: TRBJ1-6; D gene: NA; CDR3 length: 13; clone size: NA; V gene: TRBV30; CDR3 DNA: TGTGCCGGACGGGGAGAATTTAATTCACCCCTCCACTTT; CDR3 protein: CAGRGEFNSPLHF
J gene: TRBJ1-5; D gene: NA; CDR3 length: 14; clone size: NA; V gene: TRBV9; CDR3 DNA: TGTGCCAGCAGCGTCGGTCCGGTCAATCAGCCCCAGCATTTT; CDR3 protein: CASSVGPVNQPQHF
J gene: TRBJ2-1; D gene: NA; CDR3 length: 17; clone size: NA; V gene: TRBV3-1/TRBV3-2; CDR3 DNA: TGTGCCAGCAGCCAAGTTGCCCCCCCTAGCGAGGGGAATGAGCAGTTCTTC; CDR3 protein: CASSQVAPPSEGNEQFF
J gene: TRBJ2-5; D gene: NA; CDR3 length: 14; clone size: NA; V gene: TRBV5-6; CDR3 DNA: TGTGCCAGCAGTAATCCTAGTGCGGGAGAGACCCAGTACTTC; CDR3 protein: CASSNPSAGETQYF
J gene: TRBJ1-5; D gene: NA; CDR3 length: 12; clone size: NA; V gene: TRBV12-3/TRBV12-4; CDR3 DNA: TGTGCCAGCAGCCTTCGGAATCAGCCCCAGCATTTT; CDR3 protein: CASSLRNQPQHF
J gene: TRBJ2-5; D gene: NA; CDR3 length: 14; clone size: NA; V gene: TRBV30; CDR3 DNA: TGTGCCTGGAGCTACCAGGGGTCCCAAGAGACCCAGTACTTC; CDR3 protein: CAWSYQGSQETQYF
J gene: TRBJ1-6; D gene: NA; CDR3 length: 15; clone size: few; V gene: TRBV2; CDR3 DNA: TGTGCCAGCAGTGAGGCGGGTTCCTATAATTCACCCCTCCACTTT; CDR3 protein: CASSEAGSYNSPLHF
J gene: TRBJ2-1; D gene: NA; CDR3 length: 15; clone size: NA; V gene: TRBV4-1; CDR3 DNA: TGCGCCAGCAGCCAAGTGGGTGGGGCGAGCAATGAGCAGTTCTTC; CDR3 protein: CASSQVGGASNEQFF
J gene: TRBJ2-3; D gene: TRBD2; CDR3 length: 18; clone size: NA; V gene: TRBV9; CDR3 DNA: TGTGCCAGCAGCGTAGCCGGTTGGAGGGCTAGCGGGGGAGATACGCAGTATTTT; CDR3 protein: CASSVAGWRASGGDTQYF
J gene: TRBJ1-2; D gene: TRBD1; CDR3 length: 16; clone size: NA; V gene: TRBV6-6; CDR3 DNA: TGTGCCAGCAGTTCAACTCCAGGGGGCTTTAACTATGGCTACACCTTC; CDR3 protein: CASSSTPGGFNYGYTF
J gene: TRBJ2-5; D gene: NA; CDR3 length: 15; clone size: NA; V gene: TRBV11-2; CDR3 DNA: TGTGCCAGCAGCTTTGTTTTGGGGGCTCAAGAGACCCAGTACTTC; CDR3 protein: CASSFVLGAQETQYF
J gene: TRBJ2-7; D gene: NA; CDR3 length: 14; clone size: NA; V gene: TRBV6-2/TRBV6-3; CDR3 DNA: TGTGCCAGCAGCCACTCCCCGGACTGGTACGAGCAGTACTTC; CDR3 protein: CASSHSPDWYEQYF
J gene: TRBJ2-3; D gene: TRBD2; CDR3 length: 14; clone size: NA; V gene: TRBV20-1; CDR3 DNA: TGCAGTGCTAGTTGGACTAGCTACACAGATACGCAGTATTTT; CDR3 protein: CSASWTSYTDTQYF
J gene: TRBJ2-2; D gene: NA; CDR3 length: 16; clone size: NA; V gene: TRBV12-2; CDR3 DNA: TGTGCAAGCCATCCATACCGGGGTGGGGGGACCGGGGAGCTGTTTTTT; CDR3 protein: CASHPYRGGGTGELFF
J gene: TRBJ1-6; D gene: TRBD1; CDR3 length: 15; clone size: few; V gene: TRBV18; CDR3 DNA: TGTGCCAGCTCAACAACAGGGGACAAAAGTTCACCCCTCCACTTT; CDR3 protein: CASSTTGDKSSPLHF
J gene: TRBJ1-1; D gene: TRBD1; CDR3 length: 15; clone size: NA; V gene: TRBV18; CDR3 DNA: TGTGCCAGCTCACCTCAACAGGGGGCCATAACTGAAGCTTTCTTT; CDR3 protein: CASSPQQGAITEAFF
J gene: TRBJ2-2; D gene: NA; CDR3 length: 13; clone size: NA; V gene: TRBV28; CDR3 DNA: TGTGCCAGCACTGCACTTAACACCGGGGAGCTGTTTTTT; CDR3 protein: CASTALNTGELFF
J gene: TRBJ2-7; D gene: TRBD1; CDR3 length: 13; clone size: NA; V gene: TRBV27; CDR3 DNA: TGTGCCAGCAGCAGACAGGGCCCCTACGAGCAGTACTTC; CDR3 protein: CASSRQGPYEQYF
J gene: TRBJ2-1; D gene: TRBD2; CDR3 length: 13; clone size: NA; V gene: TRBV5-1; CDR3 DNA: TGCGCCAGCGCGGCTAGCGGCTTGGGTGAGCAGTTCTTC; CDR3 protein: CASAASGLGEQFF
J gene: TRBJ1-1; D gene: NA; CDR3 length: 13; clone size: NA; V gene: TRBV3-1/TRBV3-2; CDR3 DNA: TGTGCCAGCAGCCAGGGGGGGCCCTCCGAAGCTTTCTTT; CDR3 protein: CASSQGGPSEAFF
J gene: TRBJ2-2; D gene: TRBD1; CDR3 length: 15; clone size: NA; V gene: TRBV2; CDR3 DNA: TGTGCCAGCAGTCTGGACAGGGGAAAGACCGGGGAGCTGTTTTTT; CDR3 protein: CASSLDRGKTGELFF
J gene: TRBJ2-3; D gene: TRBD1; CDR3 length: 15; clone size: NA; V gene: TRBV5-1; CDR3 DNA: TGCGCCAGCAACGCCGGGGACAGGGGGCGGAATACGCAGTATTTT; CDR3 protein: CASNAGDRGRNTQYF
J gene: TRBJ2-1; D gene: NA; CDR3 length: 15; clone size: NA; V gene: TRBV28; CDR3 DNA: TGTGCCAGCAGTGCCACCTTCGGAGGAAGGGATGAGCAGTTCTTC; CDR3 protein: CASSATFGGRDEQFF
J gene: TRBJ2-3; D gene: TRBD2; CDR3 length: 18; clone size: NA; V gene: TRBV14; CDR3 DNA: TGTGCCAGCAGCCCCATTGCCTTTGGCGGGGGGTCCCCCGATACGCAGTATTTT; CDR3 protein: CASSPIAFGGGSPDTQYF
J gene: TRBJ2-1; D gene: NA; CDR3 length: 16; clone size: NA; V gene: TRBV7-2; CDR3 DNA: TGTGCCAGCAGCCACCGAACAGGGAGCTCCTACAATGAGCAGTTCTTC; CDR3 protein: CASSHRTGSSYNEQFF
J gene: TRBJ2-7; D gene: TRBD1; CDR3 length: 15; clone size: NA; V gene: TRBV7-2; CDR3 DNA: TGTGCCAGCAGCCCCCGAACCGGGACAGGGTCCGAGCAGTACTTC; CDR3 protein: CASSPRTGTGSEQYF
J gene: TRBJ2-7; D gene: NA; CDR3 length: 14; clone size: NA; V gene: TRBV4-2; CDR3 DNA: TGTGCCAGCAGCCAGACGGGACAATCCTACGAGCAGTACTTC; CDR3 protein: CASSQTGQSYEQYF
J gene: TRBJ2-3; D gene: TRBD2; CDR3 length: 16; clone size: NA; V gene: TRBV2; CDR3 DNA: TGTGCCAGCAGTGAATTAGGGACTAGGAAGGTGAATACGCAGTATTTT; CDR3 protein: CASSELGTRKVNTQYF
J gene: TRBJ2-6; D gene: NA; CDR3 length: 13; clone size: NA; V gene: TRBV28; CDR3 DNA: TGTGCCAGCATTCCAGGGGGGGCCAACGTCCTGACTTTC; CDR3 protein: CASIPGGANVLTF
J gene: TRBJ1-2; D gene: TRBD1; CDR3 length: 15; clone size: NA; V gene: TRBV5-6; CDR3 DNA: TGTGCCAGCAGCCTCCGACAGGGGGAGGGCTATGGCTACACCTTC; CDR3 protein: CASSLRQGEGYGYTF
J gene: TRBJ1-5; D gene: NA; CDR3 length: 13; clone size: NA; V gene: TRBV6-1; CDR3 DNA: TGTGCCAGCAGTGAAGGCAGAAATCAGCCCCAGCATTTT; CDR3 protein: CASSEGRNQPQHF
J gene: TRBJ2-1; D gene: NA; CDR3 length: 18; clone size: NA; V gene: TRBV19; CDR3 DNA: TGTGCCAGTAGTGGACGGGGGACTTCGATCGGCTCCTACAATGAGCAGTTCTTC; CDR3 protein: CASSGRGTSIGSYNEQFF
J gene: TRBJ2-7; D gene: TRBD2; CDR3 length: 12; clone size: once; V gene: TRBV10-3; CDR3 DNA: TGTGCCACGCGGGCGGGAGCCTACGAGCAGTACTTC; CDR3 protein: CATRAGAYEQYF
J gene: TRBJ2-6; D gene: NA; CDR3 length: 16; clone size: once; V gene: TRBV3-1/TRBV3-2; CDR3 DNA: TGTGCCAGCAGCCAGCCTAGTACACGGGGGGCCAACGTCCTGACTTTC; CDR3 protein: CASSQPSTRGANVLTF
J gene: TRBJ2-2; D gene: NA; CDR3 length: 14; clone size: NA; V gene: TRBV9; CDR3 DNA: TGTGCCAGCAGCGGACGGACTACCACCGGGGAGCTGTTTTTT; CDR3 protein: CASSGRTTTGELFF
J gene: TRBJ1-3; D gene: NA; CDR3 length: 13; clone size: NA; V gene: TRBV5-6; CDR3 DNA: TGTGCCAGCAGCTCATTACAGGGAAACACCATATATTTT; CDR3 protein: CASSSLQGNTIYF
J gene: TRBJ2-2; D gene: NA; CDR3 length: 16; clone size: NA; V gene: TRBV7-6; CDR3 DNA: TGTGCCAGCAGCTTGGAAGGGGATTGGGCCTCCGGGGAGCTGTTTTTT; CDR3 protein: CASSLEGDWASGELFF
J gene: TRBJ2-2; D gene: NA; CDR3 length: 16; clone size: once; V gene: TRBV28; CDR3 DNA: TGTGCCAGCAGTTCACTACAGGGTTTGCGCACCGGGGAGCTGTTTTTT; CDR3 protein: CASSSLQGLRTGELFF
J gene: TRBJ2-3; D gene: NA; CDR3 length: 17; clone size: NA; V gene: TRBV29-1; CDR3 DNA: TGCAGCGTTGACGGGACCACTAACAGGGCGGGCACAGATACGCAGTATTTT; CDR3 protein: CSVDGTTNRAGTDTQYF
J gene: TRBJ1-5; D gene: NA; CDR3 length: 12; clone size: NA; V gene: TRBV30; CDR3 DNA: TGTGCCTGGAACAGGGTCAATCAGCCCCAGCATTTT; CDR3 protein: CAWNRVNQPQHF
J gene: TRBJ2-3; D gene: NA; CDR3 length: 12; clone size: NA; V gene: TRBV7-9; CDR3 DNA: TGTGCCAGCAGTTTGACGGGGGATACGCAGTATTTT; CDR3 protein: CASSLTGDTQYF
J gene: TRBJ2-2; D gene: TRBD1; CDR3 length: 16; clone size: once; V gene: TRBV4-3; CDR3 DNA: TGCGCCAGCAGCCAACTGGGACAGGGTACCACCGGGGAGCTGTTTTTT; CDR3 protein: CASSQLGQGTTGELFF
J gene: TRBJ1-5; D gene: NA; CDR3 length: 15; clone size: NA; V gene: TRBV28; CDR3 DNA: TGTGCCAGCAGTTTTAGGGGCAGACACAATCAGCCCCAGCATTTT; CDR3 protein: CASSFRGRHNQPQHF
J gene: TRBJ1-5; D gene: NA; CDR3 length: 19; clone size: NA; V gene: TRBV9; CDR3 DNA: TGTGCCAGCAGCGTAATTAGAGGACAGAGCTCAGGGAGCAATCAGCCCCAGCATTTT; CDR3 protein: CASSVIRGQSSGSNQPQHF
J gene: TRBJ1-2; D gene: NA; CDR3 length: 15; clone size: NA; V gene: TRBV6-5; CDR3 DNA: TGTGCCAGCAGTTACCTCAACAGGCTGAACTATGGCTACACCTTC; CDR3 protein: CASSYLNRLNYGYTF